Listed below are T cell receptor beta chains from one sample, sequenced in a study of long-term antiretroviral therapy in people with HIV. Sequenced by immunoSEQ multiplex PCR; TCRdb stores in-frame clones only, minus some. The sample records about 25,000 clones, more than 65% being singletons. The specimen was unsorted PBMCs, collected 0.5 years after starting antiretroviral therapy. The source of these receptors is a middle-aged woman with HIV. Both conserved end residues are part of each CDR3. A D gene is named only where the DNA matches it firmly. Clone size, where shown, is once, few, many, or a class for clones that have expanded.

CDR3 protein: CASSLVGGQRTEAFF
CDR3 DNA: TGTGCCAGCAGCTTAGTCGGGGGGCAACGGACTGAAGCTTTCTTT
J gene: TRBJ1-1
D gene: .
V gene: TRBV7-8
clone size: .

CDR3 protein: CAWSGGRGGEKLFF
CDR3 DNA: TGTGCCTGGAGTGGCGGCAGGGGGGGGGAAAAACTGTTTTTT
J gene: TRBJ1-4
D gene: TRBD1
V gene: TRBV30
clone size: .

CDR3 protein: CAISGGGPQETQYF
CDR3 DNA: TGTGCCATCAGTGGAGGGGGTCCCCAAGAGACCCAGTACTTC
J gene: TRBJ2-5
D gene: .
V gene: TRBV10-3
clone size: .

CDR3 protein: CASAPETQYF
CDR3 DNA: TGTGCCAGTGCCCCAGAGACCCAGTACTTC
J gene: TRBJ2-5
D gene: .
V gene: TRBV27
clone size: few

CDR3 protein: CASSRREGGNTIYF
CDR3 DNA: TGTGCCAGCAGTAGAAGGGAAGGTGGAAACACCATATATTTT
J gene: TRBJ1-3
D gene: .
V gene: TRBV5-4
clone size: few

CDR3 protein: CASSLNAAGMGYNEQFF
CDR3 DNA: TGCGCCAGCAGCCTCAATGCCGCGGGGATGGGCTACAATGAGCAGTTCTTC
J gene: TRBJ2-1
D gene: .
V gene: TRBV4-3
clone size: .

CDR3 protein: CASSQDFGGSYEQYF
CDR3 DNA: TGCGCCAGCAGCCAAGATTTTGGGGGCTCCTACGAGCAGTACTTC
J gene: TRBJ2-7
D gene: .
V gene: TRBV4-3
clone size: .

CDR3 protein: CASSPPNRGIPGANVLTF
CDR3 DNA: TGTGCCAGCTCACCACCGAACAGGGGAATTCCCGGGGCCAACGTCCTGACTTTC
J gene: TRBJ2-6
D gene: TRBD1
V gene: TRBV18
clone size: .

CDR3 protein: CASSLVGAQRLAGGPAGELFF
CDR3 DNA: TGTGCCAGCAGCTTAGTTGGGGCCCAGAGACTAGCGGGGGGGCCGGCTGGGGAGCTGTTTTTT
J gene: TRBJ2-2
D gene: TRBD2
V gene: TRBV7-8
clone size: .

CDR3 protein: CASSPGQGGEYEQYF
CDR3 DNA: TGTGCCAGCAGCCCCGGACAGGGTGGGGAATACGAGCAGTACTTC
J gene: TRBJ2-7
D gene: TRBD1
V gene: TRBV7-2
clone size: .

CDR3 protein: CASSVRGAADTQYF
CDR3 DNA: TGTGCCAGCAGCGTCAGGGGTGCGGCAGATACGCAGTATTTT
J gene: TRBJ2-3
D gene: .
V gene: TRBV11-1
clone size: .

CDR3 protein: CASSLQRGQGYEQYF
CDR3 DNA: TGTGCCAGCAGTCTCCAGCGTGGACAGGGCTACGAGCAGTACTTC
J gene: TRBJ2-7
D gene: TRBD1
V gene: TRBV6-5
clone size: .

CDR3 protein: CASSVGPDSSYEQYF
CDR3 DNA: TGTGCCAGCAGCGTAGGGCCAGACAGCTCCTACGAGCAGTACTTC
J gene: TRBJ2-7
D gene: .
V gene: TRBV9
clone size: .

CDR3 protein: CASSPEQGRTQYF
CDR3 DNA: TGTGCCAGCAGTCCAGAACAGGGGCGTACGCAGTATTTT
J gene: TRBJ2-3
D gene: TRBD1
V gene: TRBV6-5
clone size: .

CDR3 protein: CASSPPRDIGPYEQYF
CDR3 DNA: TGTGCCAGCAGCCCCCCTAGGGACATCGGCCCCTACGAGCAGTACTTC
J gene: TRBJ2-7
D gene: .
V gene: TRBV7-9
clone size: .

CDR3 protein: CASSVDLATDTQYF
CDR3 DNA: TGTGCCAGCAGCGTAGACCTCGCCACAGATACGCAGTATTTT
J gene: TRBJ2-3
D gene: .
V gene: TRBV9
clone size: .

CDR3 protein: CASSYRRQSNNTEAFF
CDR3 DNA: TGCGCCAGCAGCTACCGACGGCAGTCAAACAACACTGAAGCTTTCTTT
J gene: TRBJ1-1
D gene: .
V gene: TRBV5-1
clone size: .

CDR3 protein: CASSLAREKLAGENEQYF
CDR3 DNA: TGTGCCAGCAGCTTAGCGCGTGAAAAGCTAGCGGGGGAAAACGAGCAGTACTTC
J gene: TRBJ2-7
D gene: TRBD2
V gene: TRBV7-9
clone size: .

CDR3 protein: CASRPPGTELNTEAFF
CDR3 DNA: TGTGCCAGCAGGCCCCCCGGGACAGAGTTGAACACTGAAGCTTTCTTT
J gene: TRBJ1-1
D gene: TRBD1
V gene: TRBV7-9
clone size: .

CDR3 protein: CASSQVGSIALFF
CDR3 DNA: TGCGCCAGCAGCCAAGTGGGCAGCATTGCGCTGTTTTTT
J gene: TRBJ1-4
D gene: .
V gene: TRBV4-1
clone size: .

CDR3 protein: CASLAGWRSGELFF
CDR3 DNA: TGTGCCAGTCTGGCGGGGTGGAGGTCCGGGGAGCTGTTTTTT
J gene: TRBJ2-2
D gene: .
V gene: TRBV28
clone size: .

CDR3 protein: CASSLPTVRDNSPLHF
CDR3 DNA: TGTGCCAGCAGCCTACCTACCGTCAGGGATAATTCACCCCTCCACTTT
J gene: TRBJ1-6
D gene: .
V gene: TRBV6-6
clone size: .

CDR3 protein: CASSLSTTGGAEAFF
CDR3 DNA: TGTGCCAGCAGCTTATCAACGACAGGGGGCGCTGAAGCTTTCTTT
J gene: TRBJ1-1
D gene: TRBD1
V gene: TRBV7-9
clone size: once

CDR3 protein: CASSQEGTTVNTEAFF
CDR3 DNA: TGTGCCAGCAGCCAAGAGGGAACGACCGTGAACACTGAAGCTTTCTTT
J gene: TRBJ1-1
D gene: .
V gene: TRBV4-2
clone size: .

CDR3 protein: CASREGGSYEQYF
CDR3 DNA: TGTGCCAGCAGGGAGGGGGGATCCTACGAGCAGTACTTC
J gene: TRBJ2-7
D gene: .
V gene: TRBV6-1
clone size: .

CDR3 protein: CASSLIAGGVNEQFF
CDR3 DNA: TGTGCCAGCAGCTTAATAGCGGGGGGGGTCAATGAGCAGTTCTTC
J gene: TRBJ2-1
D gene: TRBD2
V gene: TRBV7-3
clone size: .

CDR3 protein: CAWSAPGPRSSYNSPLHF
CDR3 DNA: TGTGCCTGGAGTGCTCCCGGGCCCCGGAGCTCCTATAATTCACCCCTCCACTTT
J gene: TRBJ1-6
D gene: .
V gene: TRBV30
clone size: .

CDR3 protein: CASTGQTYGYTF
CDR3 DNA: TGTGCCAGTACGGGACAAACCTATGGCTACACCTTC
J gene: TRBJ1-2
D gene: .
V gene: TRBV19
clone size: few

CDR3 protein: CASSEVWYEQYF
CDR3 DNA: TGTGCCAGCAGTGAAGTTTGGTACGAGCAGTACTTC
J gene: TRBJ2-7
D gene: .
V gene: TRBV6-1
clone size: .

CDR3 protein: CASSPTEWSYGYTF
CDR3 DNA: TGTGCCAGCAGCCCGACAGAGTGGAGCTATGGCTACACCTTC
J gene: TRBJ1-2
D gene: .
V gene: TRBV11-2
clone size: .

CDR3 protein: CASSSGAGSGNTIYF
CDR3 DNA: TGTGCCAGCAGCTCGGGAGCAGGCTCTGGAAACACCATATATTTT
J gene: TRBJ1-3
D gene: .
V gene: TRBV5-4
clone size: few

CDR3 protein: CASSLWLAGGIDTQYF
CDR3 DNA: TGTGCCAGCAGCTTATGGCTAGCGGGGGGGATAGATACGCAGTATTTT
J gene: TRBJ2-3
D gene: TRBD2
V gene: TRBV7-2
clone size: .

CDR3 protein: CASSLVGANEKLFF
CDR3 DNA: TGTGCCAGCAGTTTAGTCGGCGCTAATGAAAAACTGTTTTTT
J gene: TRBJ1-4
D gene: .
V gene: TRBV28
clone size: .

CDR3 protein: CASSLVLSYEQYF
CDR3 DNA: TGTGCCAGCAGTTTAGTCTTGTCCTACGAGCAGTACTTC
J gene: TRBJ2-7
D gene: .
V gene: TRBV28
clone size: few

CDR3 protein: CASSTGLAGATGYEQYF
CDR3 DNA: TGTGCCAGTAGTACAGGACTAGCGGGAGCCACGGGCTACGAGCAGTACTTC
J gene: TRBJ2-7
D gene: TRBD2
V gene: TRBV19
clone size: .

CDR3 protein: CATSRVAGGGNNQPQHF
CDR3 DNA: TGTGCCACCAGCAGAGTGGCGGGTGGGGGAAACAATCAGCCCCAGCATTTT
J gene: TRBJ1-5
D gene: .
V gene: TRBV15
clone size: once

CDR3 protein: CASSPTGGAGIWEKLFF
CDR3 DNA: TGTGCCAGCAGTCCAACAGGGGGCGCCGGGATTTGGGAAAAACTGTTTTTT
J gene: TRBJ1-4
D gene: TRBD1
V gene: TRBV27
clone size: few

CDR3 protein: CASSPPSEGGDQPQHF
CDR3 DNA: TGTGCCAGCAGTCCCCCATCAGAGGGAGGGGATCAGCCCCAGCATTTT
J gene: TRBJ1-5
D gene: .
V gene: TRBV28
clone size: .

CDR3 protein: CAISEGQGMADTQYF
CDR3 DNA: TGTGCCATCAGTGAGGGACAGGGGATGGCAGATACGCAGTATTTT
J gene: TRBJ2-3
D gene: TRBD1
V gene: TRBV10-3
clone size: .

CDR3 protein: CASSQDRQGGHQETQYF
CDR3 DNA: TGTGCCAGCAGCCAAGATCGGCAGGGGGGGCACCAAGAGACCCAGTACTTC
J gene: TRBJ2-5
D gene: .
V gene: TRBV4-2
clone size: .

CDR3 protein: CASSGDRVLYSGELFF
CDR3 DNA: TGTGCCAGCAGCGGTGACAGGGTACTTTATTCCGGGGAGCTGTTTTTT
J gene: TRBJ2-2
D gene: TRBD1
V gene: TRBV7-8
clone size: .

CDR3 protein: CASMRLAGGMDTQYF
CDR3 DNA: TGTGCCAGCATGAGACTAGCGGGGGGGATGGATACGCAGTATTTT
J gene: TRBJ2-3
D gene: TRBD2
V gene: TRBV6-1
clone size: .

CDR3 protein: CAWSVYRTSEETQYF
CDR3 DNA: TGTGCCTGGAGTGTCTATAGGACTAGCGAGGAGACCCAGTACTTC
J gene: TRBJ2-5
D gene: TRBD2
V gene: TRBV30
clone size: .

CDR3 protein: CSVLHPMGNQPQHF
CDR3 DNA: TGCAGCGTTCTACACCCGATGGGCAATCAGCCCCAGCATTTT
J gene: TRBJ1-5
D gene: .
V gene: TRBV29-1
clone size: .

CDR3 protein: CASSGTSYGYTF
CDR3 DNA: TGTGCCAGTAGTGGCACAAGCTATGGCTACACCTTC
J gene: TRBJ1-2
D gene: .
V gene: TRBV19
clone size: .

CDR3 protein: CATSRDKGFNQPQHF
CDR3 DNA: TGTGCCACCAGCAGAGATAAGGGGTTCAATCAGCCCCAGCATTTT
J gene: TRBJ1-5
D gene: .
V gene: TRBV15
clone size: .

CDR3 protein: CASSQEWTDTGELFF
CDR3 DNA: TGTGCCAGCAGCCAAGAATGGACGGACACCGGGGAGCTGTTTTTT
J gene: TRBJ2-2
D gene: .
V gene: TRBV4-2
clone size: .

CDR3 protein: CASSPGSGLYEQYF
CDR3 DNA: TGTGCCAGCTCACCCGGGTCAGGCCTCTACGAGCAGTACTTC
J gene: TRBJ2-7
D gene: .
V gene: TRBV18
clone size: .

CDR3 protein: CAWSRYNEQFF
CDR3 DNA: TGTGCCTGGAGTAGGTACAATGAGCAGTTCTTC
J gene: TRBJ2-1
D gene: .
V gene: TRBV30
clone size: .

CDR3 protein: CASSETGGEKLFF
CDR3 DNA: TGTGCCAGCTCGGAGACAGGGGGTGAAAAACTGTTTTTT
J gene: TRBJ1-4
D gene: TRBD1
V gene: TRBV2
clone size: .

CDR3 protein: CSVYGMSNTQYF
CDR3 DNA: TGCAGCGTCTATGGAATGTCGAATACGCAGTATTTT
J gene: TRBJ2-3
D gene: .
V gene: TRBV29-1
clone size: few

CDR3 protein: CASSLGTSGGQETQYF
CDR3 DNA: TGTGCCAGCAGCCTAGGGACTAGCGGGGGGCAAGAGACCCAGTACTTC
J gene: TRBJ2-5
D gene: TRBD2
V gene: TRBV9
clone size: .

CDR3 protein: CASSKGRATEAFF
CDR3 DNA: TGTGCCAGCAGCAAGGGACGGGCCACTGAAGCTTTCTTT
J gene: TRBJ1-1
D gene: .
V gene: TRBV7-2
clone size: once

CDR3 protein: CASSSTGRIYEQYF
CDR3 DNA: TGTGCCAGCAGCTCGACAGGACGGATCTACGAGCAGTACTTC
J gene: TRBJ2-7
D gene: .
V gene: TRBV5-4
clone size: few

CDR3 protein: CASSFARVPNEKLFF
CDR3 DNA: TGTGCCAGCAGTTTTGCGAGGGTACCTAATGAAAAACTGTTTTTT
J gene: TRBJ1-4
D gene: .
V gene: TRBV28
clone size: .